This T cell receptor (beta chain) emerged from a study of blood T cell repertoires in COVID-19. The wider study: PBMCs, B-cell-depleted T cells, or T cells were the source of the cDNA or gDNA that made up the material.

As handled by the study authors: Researchers report that nucleated cell counts were estimated from reference gene primer amplification. Clones were sequenced by immunoSEQ multiplex PCR, and TCRdb holds only the in-frame ones, with some missing. V and J calls and clone size are as listed in that table; D and trimming were resolved from the DNA. The sample has a few hundred thousand clones; approximately 85% are singletons. Unmatched junction bases numbered 4, after V lost 2 bases and J lost 4 bases. Germline assignment: CDR1 SGHRS and CDR2 YFSETQ. The CDR3 loop spans 15 amino acids. Sequencing was performed on peripheral blood. This chain joins TRBV5-1 and TRBJ2-2, with TRBD2 identical over 8 bases. This TCR derives from a man aged 45-60 years with active or convalescent COVID-19. The CDR3 loop is CASSFGTSSTGELFF. The CDR3 bases are TGCGCCAGCAGCTTTGGGACTAGTAGCACCGGGGAGCTGTTTTTT.